This entry lists 31 T cell receptor delta chains sequenced from one sample in a study of Vδ1+ human thymocytes. Findings and limits, study-wide: Highly polyclonal TRG and TRD repertoires with Gaussian CDR3 length distributions appeared in thymus.

RNA was extracted from the cells and then reverse transcribed. Multiplex PCR used pooled V-gene forward primers and a constant-region reverse primer to amplify CDR3s. TCRdb repeated clone calling on the multiplex PCR reads with CATT. The table lists about 25,000 delta-chain clones, around 32% of them singletons. The antigens these receptors bind are not known. The sequencing input was Vdelta1+ gamma-delta thymocytes from the thymus. Subset specified: FACS-sorted CD3+ TCRalphabeta- TCRVdelta1+ TCRVdelta2- thymocytes. Source of these receptors: a boy younger than two who had congenital heart surgery.

This clone appeared a few times. The V call is TRDV1, the J call TRDJ1; a possible D gene is TRDD3 (5 bases). From germline, CDR1 is TSWWSYY and CDR2 QGS. V shed 0 bases and J shed 1 base, with 12 bases lying between them. This CDR3 contains 16 residues. CDR3: CALGELLLVGTDKLIF. CDR3 DNA: TGTGCTCTTGGGGAACTGTTACTGGTGGGCACCGATAAACTCATCTTT.

About this clone: Other DNA sequences in this specimen translate into the identical CDR3. The chain carries TRDV1 and TRDJ1; D might be TRDD3 (5 bases). Trimming stripped 1 base from V and 0 bases from J, with 30 bases between. CDR1 and CDR2 from the germline V gene are TSWWSYY and QGS. The CDR3 consists of 22 residues. CDR3 protein: CALGEPHFTLGGYRQYTDKLIF. CDR3 DNA: TGTGCTCTTGGGGAACCACACTTCACCCTAGGGGGGTACCGACAGTACACCGATAAACTCATCTTT.

This clone is medium-sized in the sample. V gene TRDV1 combines with J gene TRDJ1, with D uncertain. Germline assignment: CDR1 TSWWSYY and CDR2 QGS. The CDR3 runs 19 residues. Trimming pared 2 bases from V and 0 bases from J, leaving 22 bases between. CDR3 loop: CALGEGPVVPMRYTDKLIF. The CDR3 nucleotides read TGTGCTCTTGGGGAAGGGCCGGTGGTTCCGATGAGGTACACCGATAAACTCATCTTT.

The V gene is TRDV1, the J gene TRDJ1; 11 bases line up with TRDD3. Per germline, CDR1 TSWWSYY and CDR2 QGS. The CDR3 is 20 amino acids. V was clipped by 0 bases and J by 0 bases; unmatched bases: 12. CDR3 sequence: CALGELGPWGIPFYTDKLIF. For the CDR3, the DNA is TGTGCTCTTGGGGAACTGGGGCCCTGGGGGATACCCTTTTACACCGATAAACTCATCTTT.

About this clone itself: This specimen includes other DNA sequences encoding the same CDR3. The rearrangement joins TRDV1 to TRDJ1; TRDD3 matches 13 bases. V dropped 5 bases and J dropped 3; count of bases not matched to a gene: 12. This CDR3 is built from 18 residues. CDR1 TSWWSYY and CDR2 QGS come from the germline V gene. This CDR3 reads CALGTLRTGGYAPDKLIF. The DNA for the CDR3 is TGTGCTCTTGGGACACTCCGAACTGGGGGATACGCCCCCGATAAACTCATCTTT.

This clone has only one observation. Other DNA sequences of this sample code for an identical CDR3. The chain is built from TRDV1 and TRDJ1; TRDD3 matches 7 bases. This CDR3 spans 16 amino acids. Germline-derived CDR1 and CDR2 are TSWWSYY and QGS. The V segment lost 6 bases and the J segment 0 bases; nucleotides outside the gene matches: 10. The CDR3 DNA reads TGTGCTCTTGGTCCCTACTGGGGTTCGTACACCGATAAACTCATCTTT. This codes for CALGPYWGSYTDKLIF.

This clone is labeled medium-sized (0.01 to 0.1%). The chain couples TRDV1 to TRDJ1, with unresolved D. Trimming stripped 9 bases from V and 0 bases from J, with 23 bases between. This CDR3 contains 17 residues. Germline V gene lookup returns CDR1 TSWWSYY and CDR2 QGS. DNA for the CDR3: TGTGCTCTGTTTAAGCTCCGGTCTAACCCGTACACCGATAAACTCATCTTT. This sequence encodes CALFKLRSNPYTDKLIF.

The chain employs TRDV2 and TRDJ1, with no clear D. The germline CDR1 and CDR2 sequences are GEAIGNYY and EKD. CDR3 size: 24 residues. The V end was cut by 0 bases, the J end by 1 base, with 38 bases between. The CDR3 DNA sequence: TGTGCCTGTGACACCTCCCCCTCGGCAGTCCTTGAAGAGATCCCCTCGGGGTGCACCGATAAACTCATCTTT. This translates into CACDTSPSAVLEEIPSGCTDKLIF.

In this sample, this clone is medium-sized. The rearrangement links TRDV2 to TRDJ3; D is ambiguous. Germline CDR1 is GEAIGNYY and CDR2 is EKD. This CDR3 contains 16 residues. Trimming took 0 bases from V and 0 from J, leaving 5 bases between them. CDR3 amino acids: CACDTGYSWDTRQMFF. In nucleotides, the CDR3 is TGTGCCTGTGACACCGGTTACTCCTGGGACACCCGACAGATGTTTTTC.

V usage is TRDV1 and J usage is TRDJ1; 11 bases agree with TRDD3. V gave up 1 base and J gave up 0 bases; unmatched junction bases: 22. Germline V CDR1 and CDR2: TSWWSYY, QGS. This CDR3 is built from 23 residues. CDR3 sequence: CALGEPLPLLLGDILPYTDKLIF. The CDR3 DNA reads TGTGCTCTTGGGGAACCCCTTCCTCTCTTACTGGGGGATATTTTACCGTACACCGATAAACTCATCTTT.

This clone appeared a few times. The genes are TRDV1 and TRDJ1, with 13 bases that match TRDD3. The CDR3 totals 25 residues. The J segment lost 4 bases and the V segment lost 5 bases, leaving 34 bases of the junction unmatched. Germline-derived CDR1 and CDR2 are TSWWSYY and QGS. The DNA of the CDR3 is TGTGCTCTTGGGAATAGTATCACACCGCCTCGTACTGGGGGATACGCTGGATATAGGGTCGATAAACTCATCTTT. This codes for CALGNSITPPRTGGYAGYRVDKLIF.

This clone is termed medium-sized. J is TRDJ1 and V is TRDV1; TRDD3 agrees at 12 bases. The CDR3 runs 22 residues. Trimming cost V 2 bases and J 0 bases; bases outside gene matches: 19. Germline V gene data show CDR1 as TSWWSYY and CDR2 as QGS. Written as DNA, the CDR3 is TGTGCTCTTGGGGAAGAGTCCTCCGGCGACTGGGGGATACCCCTTTACACCGATAAACTCATCTTT. It specifies CALGEESSGDWGIPLYTDKLIF.

This clone was found a few times. V gene TRDV1 combines with J gene TRDJ1, with 9 positions matching TRDD3. The length of the CDR3 is 21 residues. Germline V gene sequence: CDR1 TSWWSYY, CDR2 QGS. With 0 bases clipped from V and 4 bases from J, the junction kept 21 bases outside the gene matches. The CDR3 DNA follows: TGTGCTCTTGGGGAACTCAGCCCTCGAAATCGGGGGATACTCAAGGGCGATAAACTCATCTTT. Translated: CALGELSPRNRGILKGDKLIF.

This rearrangement joins TRDV1 to TRDJ1; D perhaps matches TRDD3 (5 bases). Germline V CDR1 and CDR2: TSWWSYY, QGS. V lost 5 bases and J lost 7, with 26 bases in between. CDR3 length: 17 residues. The CDR3: CALGRSSKRRIRGKLIF. The CDR3 nucleotides are TGTGCTCTTGGGAGATCATCAAAGCGGCGCATACGGGGTAAACTCATCTTT.

Concerning this clone itself: The sample carries other DNA sequences with the same CDR3. This rearrangement joins TRDV2 to TRDJ1; TRDD3 matches 13 bases. J lost 0 bases, V lost 4 bases, and 22 bases had no gene match. From germline, CDR1 is GEAIGNYY and CDR2 EKD. The CDR3 has 22 amino acids. CDR3 sequence (DNA): TGTGCCTGTGATCCTTCATACCGAGTGACTGGGGGATACGCGTCGTACACCGATAAACTCATCTTT. This encodes CACDPSYRVTGGYASYTDKLIF.

This clone was seen a few times. The J gene is TRDJ1, the V gene TRDV1; TRDD3 matches at 11 bases. CDR3 length: 22 amino acids. Germline CDR1 TSWWSYY, CDR2 QGS. J was trimmed by 2 bases and V by 2 bases; bases with no gene match: 22. The CDR3 region is CALGESNASTYWGIGVTDKLIF. As DNA, the CDR3 is TGTGCTCTTGGGGAATCAAACGCTTCCACCTACTGGGGGATAGGGGTGACCGATAAACTCATCTTT.

V is TRDV1 and J is TRDJ1; D is unclear. The CDR3 spans 15 residues. Between the trimmed V and J ends, which lost 5 bases and 0 bases, there was a span of 13 bases. The germline V gene has CDR1 TSWWSYY and CDR2 QGS. The CDR3: CALGRPARNTDKLIF. The DNA for the CDR3 is TGTGCTCTTGGGCGGCCAGCTAGAAACACCGATAAACTCATCTTT.

Comment on this clone: One end of the junction varies from germline; a read error may be responsible. The identical CDR3 is also encoded by other nucleotide sequences in the sample. The chain joins TRDV1 to TRDJ1; 7 bases fit TRDD3. Germline V gene sequence: CDR1 TSWWSYY, CDR2 QGS. This CDR3 region has 24 residues. The CDR3 region has the DNA TGTGCTCTTGGAGAACTAGACTGGGAGCCCTCTCGACTCCGGTACTGGGGATACACCGATAAACTCATCTTT. Translated, it gives CALGELDWEPSRLRYWGYTDKLIF.

Points on this clone: Compared with germline, one end of the junction differs, possibly owing to a read error. The sample has other DNA sequences that encode this CDR3 too. This sequence joins TRDV1 and TRDJ1; TRDD2 matches 7 bases. From germline, CDR1 is TSWWSYY and CDR2 QGS. This CDR3 spans 18 amino acids. This chain's CDR3 is CALGVPFLPSLYTDKLIF. Here the CDR3 DNA reads TGTGCTCTTGGGGTCCCCTTCCTCCCGTCGTTGTACACCGATAAACTCATCTTC.

The chain has TRDV1 and TRDJ1; 13 bases align to TRDD3. CDR1 is TSWWSYY and CDR2 is QGS in the germline V gene. This CDR3 spans 20 amino acids. V shed 3 bases and J 7 bases; nucleotides not matched to a gene: 20. DNA for the CDR3: TGTGCTCTTGGGGAGAGGTTTTACTGGGGGATACGCGTTTCGCCACCTAAACTCATCTTT. It yields the protein CALGERFYWGIRVSPPKLIF.

The chain is built from TRDV1 and TRDJ1; 7 nucleotides agree with TRDD3. Trimming cost V 3 bases and J 8 bases; bases outside gene matches: 15. Germline CDR1 is TSWWSYY and CDR2 is QGS. The CDR3 length is 16 residues. In DNA form, the CDR3 reads TGTGCTCTTGGGGACAGATTCCGAACTGGGGAGACGAAACTCATCTTT. Its translation is CALGDRFRTGETKLIF.

Remarks on this clone: The junction and the germline gene differ at one end; a read error may be behind it. Other DNA variants within this sample encode the same CDR3. The chain recombines TRDV2 with TRDJ2, with D hard to call. This CDR3 is 17 amino acids long. Germline CDR1 GEAIGNYY, CDR2 EKD. The DNA of the CDR3 is TGTGCCTGTGCCACCGCGGATCCGGCGGCTTTGACGGCACAACTCTTCTTT. It translates to CACATADPAALTAQLFF.

This clone occurred many times. The V and J genes are TRDV1 and TRDJ1, with D maybe TRDD2 (5 bases). This CDR3 region has 17 residues. Germline V gene sequence: CDR1 TSWWSYY, CDR2 QGS. V was cut by 0 bases and J by 0 bases, with 14 bases left in between. The CDR3 DNA reads TGTGCTCTTGGGGAACTTTCGGGGCCTTCTTACACCGATAAACTCATCTTT. It specifies CALGELSGPSYTDKLIF.

The chain carries TRDV1 and TRDJ1; 8 nucleotides line up with TRDD3. The CDR3 spans 18 residues. The V gene's germline CDR1 is TSWWSYY and CDR2 QGS. The V segment lost 0 bases and the J segment 8 bases; nucleotides outside the gene matches: 17. The CDR3 sequence is CALGELSANRGITSKLIF. As DNA, the CDR3 is TGTGCTCTTGGGGAACTTAGTGCGAACCGGGGGATAACCTCCAAACTCATCTTT.

This chain uses TRDV1 with TRDJ1, with D possibly being TRDD3 (6 bases). Trimming removed 4 bases at V and 0 bases at J, with 21 bases between. Germline CDR1 and CDR2: TSWWSYY and QGS. The CDR3 sequence is 18 residues long. CDR3 nucleotides: TGTGCTCTTGGGGGGTTACGAGATGGGGGTTCGTACACCGATAAACTCATCTTT. Translation: CALGGLRDGGSYTDKLIF.

A note on this clone: This sequence may be a read error, since a much larger clone differs from it by one base. The rearrangement uses TRDV1 and TRDJ1; possible D gene TRDD3, 5 bases. CDR3 length: 16 amino acids. The germline V gene encodes CDR1 TSWWSYY and CDR2 QGS. V dropped 1 base and J dropped 4 bases, with 16 bases sitting between them. In DNA form, the CDR3 reads TGTGCTCTTGGGGAACGCGTCTGTGGGGCCCACGATAAACTCATCTTT. This codes for CALGERVCGAHDKLIF.

J is TRDJ1 and V is TRDV1, with D perhaps TRDD3 (5 bases). The CDR3 is made up of 19 amino acids. V gave up 0 bases and J gave up 0 bases, with 20 bases separating them. The germline V gene has CDR1 TSWWSYY and CDR2 QGS. The CDR3 DNA reads as TGTGCTCTTGGGGAACTAACCCATCCGAGATACCAGTACACCGATAAACTCATCTTT. This translates into CALGELTHPRYQYTDKLIF.

By sample fraction, this clone is medium-sized. J is TRDJ1 and V is TRDV1; 7 bases are a match to TRDD3. CDR1 and CDR2 (germline): TSWWSYY, QGS. Trimming cost V 1 base and J 2 bases; bases outside gene matches: 7. The CDR3 is 16 residues long. The CDR3 sequence: CALGERIPGDTDKLIF. The CDR3 bases are TGTGCTCTTGGGGAACGCATCCCGGGGGATACCGATAAACTCATCTTT.

V gene TRDV1 combines with J gene TRDJ1; 10 positions agree with TRDD3. CDR3 length equals 18 residues. Per the germline V gene, CDR1 is TSWWSYY and CDR2 is QGS. Unmatched junction bases numbered 12, after V lost 1 base and J lost 4 bases. The CDR3 DNA reads TGTGCTCTTGGGGAACACTTACGTACTGGGGGATCTTTCGATAAACTCATCTTT. This codes for CALGEHLRTGGSFDKLIF.

For this clone: Within the sample, other DNA sequences also encode this same CDR3. This chain links TRDV1 with TRDJ1; 8 bases line up with TRDD3. V was clipped by 0 bases and J by 3 bases; unmatched bases: 15. Germline loops: CDR1 TSWWSYY, CDR2 QGS. The CDR3 is 19 residues long. The CDR3 sequence is CALGELLPTVGDTSDKLIF. The CDR3 coding sequence is TGTGCTCTTGGGGAACTCCTCCCTACCGTCGGGGATACATCCGATAAACTCATCTTT.

In this sample, this clone turned up a few times. This chain links TRDV1 with TRDJ1; 7 positions match TRDD3. There are 16 residues in the CDR3. The germline V gene encodes CDR1 TSWWSYY and CDR2 QGS. The trim removed 4 bases at V and 0 bases at J, leaving 8 bases unmatched. This CDR3 is CALGGGGSGYTDKLIF. The DNA of the CDR3 is TGTGCTCTTGGGGGCGGGGGATCCGGGTACACCGATAAACTCATCTTT.